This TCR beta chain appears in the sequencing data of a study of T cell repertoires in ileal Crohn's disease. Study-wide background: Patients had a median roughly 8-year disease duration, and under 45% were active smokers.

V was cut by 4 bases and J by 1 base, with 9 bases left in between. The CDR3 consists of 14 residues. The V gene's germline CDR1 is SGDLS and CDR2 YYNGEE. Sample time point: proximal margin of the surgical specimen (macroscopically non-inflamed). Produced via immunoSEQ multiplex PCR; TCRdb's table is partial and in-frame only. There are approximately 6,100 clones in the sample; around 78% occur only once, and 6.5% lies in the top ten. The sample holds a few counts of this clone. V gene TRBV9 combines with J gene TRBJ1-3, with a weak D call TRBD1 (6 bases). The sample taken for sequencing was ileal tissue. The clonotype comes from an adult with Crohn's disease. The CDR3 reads CASSLGGSGNTIYF. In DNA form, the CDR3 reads TGTGCCAGCAGCCTAGGGGGGTCTGGAAACACCATATATTTT.